These 28 T cell receptor beta chains were all obtained from the same sample, sequenced in a study of identical twins. Each CDR3 protein gets one entry after TCRdb re-called the 5' RACE reads with MiXCR. The repertoire holds around 490,000 distinct CDR3 sequences, roughly 15% seen once, with 0.44% in the top ten. These records were also assigned to another study, of yellow fever vaccine responses in identical twins.

The sample comprised CD4+ T cells sorted from blood. These receptors came from a woman between 18 and 29 years old in good health.

The V and J genes are TRBV7-9 and TRBJ2-3, with D maybe TRBD2 (6 bases). CDR1 is SEHNR, CDR2 FQNEAQ, per germline (reference sequence). V lost 6 bases and J lost 5, with 24 bases in between. The CDR3 loop spans 17 amino acids. The DNA for the CDR3 is TGTGCCAGCAGACTGGGACTTGCCCGGGAGAGTGGAGATACGCAGTATTTT. Encoded protein: CASRLGLARESGDTQYF.

This clonotype was counted a few times. The rearrangement uses TRBV28 and TRBJ1-2; TRBD1 agrees at 8 bases. The ends lost 5 bases at V and 4 bases at J; junction bases unmatched: 6. CDR3 length: 14 amino acids. Germline V lookup: CDR1 MDHEN, CDR2 SYDVKM. This CDR3 reads CASSPPTGAYGYTF. DNA for the CDR3: TGTGCCAGCAGTCCCCCGACAGGGGCCTATGGCTACACCTTC.

This clonotype has more than one count but fewer than ten. The chain uses TRBV13 and TRBJ2-7; 8 nucleotides agree with TRBD2. V lost 5 bases and J lost 6; bases outside the gene matches: 6. Germline V lookup: CDR1 PRHDT, CDR2 FYEKMQ (reference sequence). This CDR3 contains 13 residues. This CDR3 reads CASSPRTSSEQYF. CDR3 sequence (DNA): TGTGCCAGCAGCCCCCGGACTAGCAGCGAGCAGTACTTC.

The V gene is TRBV7-9, the J gene TRBJ1-4; D is unresolved. The CDR3 spans 14 residues. With 2 bases removed from V and 3 bases from J, the gap between germline ends came to 7 bases. CDR1 is SEHNR, CDR2 FQNEAQ, per germline (reference sequence). CDR3 loop: CASSLRGANEKLFF. The CDR3 DNA is TGTGCCAGCAGCTTAAGAGGAGCTAATGAAAAACTGTTTTTT. The variable domain in full, with the rest retrieved from reference TRBV7-9 and TRBJ1-4, is DTGVSQNPRHKITKRGQNVTFRCDPISEHNRLYWYRQTLGQGPEFLTYFQNEAQLEKSRLLSDRFSAERPKGSFSTLEIQRTEQGDSAMYLCASSLRGANEKLFFGSGTQLSVL.

The sample holds a few counts of this clonotype. The chain combines TRBV5-1 with TRBJ2-1; 11 bases map to TRBD2. V was pared by 4 bases and J by 0 bases, with 3 bases of the junction left unmatched. The length of the CDR3 is 16 residues. Germline CDR1 and CDR2: SGHRS and YFSETQ. In nucleotides, the CDR3 is TGCGCCAGCAGCATACTAGCGGGGGACTCCTACAATGAGCAGTTCTTC. Residues: CASSILAGDSYNEQFF.

The gene calls are TRBV20-1 and TRBJ1-1; 7 bases line up with TRBD1. The CDR3 extends over 15 amino acids. Germline-derived CDR1 and CDR2 are DFQATT and SNEGSKA (reference sequence). Germline trimming cut 2 bases from V and 1 base from J; bases unmatched to any gene: 7. The CDR3 region has the DNA TGCAGTGCTAGACCTGACGGGACAGCGAACACTGAAGCTTTCTTT. It codes for CSARPDGTANTEAFF.

This clonotype was counted only a few times. This chain joins TRBV9 and TRBJ2-1, with 7 bases fitting TRBD2. After removal of 4 bases from V and 4 bases from J, the junction contained 8 bases not matched to a gene. Germline CDR1 and CDR2: SGDLS and YYNGEE. CDR3 length: 15 amino acids. The CDR3 nucleotides are TGTGCCAGCAGCCCGACGCCTAGCGGATACAATGAGCAGTTCTTC. The encoded protein is CASSPTPSGYNEQFF.

The chain is built from TRBV5-1 and TRBJ2-1; D gene uncertain. The CDR3 totals 16 residues. With 0 bases removed from V and 1 base from J, the gap between germline ends came to 11 bases. CDR1 is SGHRS, CDR2 YFSETQ, per germline. The CDR3 is CASSLDGTSSYNEQFF. The CDR3 coding sequence is TGCGCCAGCAGCTTGGACGGCACATCTTCCTACAATGAGCAGTTCTTC.

This clonotype was observed a few times. This chain connects TRBV10-2 to TRBJ1-5; 8 nucleotides align to TRBD1. The CDR3 loop spans 17 amino acids. Unmatched junction bases numbered 13, after V lost 3 bases and J lost 6 bases. Germline-derived CDR1 and CDR2 are WSHSY and SAAADI. This CDR3 is CASSDWGQGAAGQPQHF. CDR3 sequence (DNA): TGCGCCAGCAGTGACTGGGGGCAGGGGGCTGCAGGTCAGCCCCAGCATTTT.

This clonotype was observed many times. The rearrangement uses TRBV3-1 and TRBJ2-2, with TRBD2 identical over 10 bases. The germline V gene has CDR1 LGHDT and CDR2 YNNKEL (reference sequence). V was pared by 6 bases and J by 7 bases, with 2 bases of the junction left unmatched. The CDR3 is 13 amino acids. The DNA for the CDR3 is TGTGCCAGCAGTAGCGGGAGGTTCGGGGAGCTGTTTTTT. Its translation: CASSSGRFGELFF.

This clonotype was detected only a few times. The chain recombines TRBV12-3 or TRBV12-4 with TRBJ1-2; TRBD1 is a possible D gene (5 bases). The germline V and J ends were trimmed by 6 bases and 7 bases, with 15 bases remaining between them. The CDR3 loop spans 13 amino acids. CDR3 region: CASSLRGLGGYTF. The CDR3 bases are TGTGCCAGCAGCCTACGGGGGTTAGGTGGCTACACCTTC.

In its sample, this clonotype was seen many times. The chain combines TRBV7-6 with TRBJ2-3; 13 nucleotides match TRBD2. Germline loops: CDR1 SGHVS, CDR2 FNYEAQ. Germline trimming cut 5 bases from V and 4 bases from J; bases unmatched to any gene: 6. The CDR3 is 16 amino acids. As DNA, the CDR3 is TGTGCCAGCAGCCCGCGGACTAGCGGGAGCGCAGATACGCAGTATTTT. Its translation: CASSPRTSGSADTQYF.

The chain uses TRBV5-8 and TRBJ1-5; TRBD1 aligns across 7 bases. Trimming took 1 base from V and 5 from J; bases not matched to a gene: 6. CDR3 length: 15 amino acids. Germline V lookup: CDR1 SGHTS, CDR2 YDEGEE. The CDR3 loop is CASSLRQGKYQPQHF. The CDR3 DNA follows: TGTGCCAGCAGCTTGAGACAGGGAAAATATCAGCCCCAGCATTTT.

The chain's CDR3 is CASSSSSGGLYEQYF. CDR3 nucleotides: TGTGCCAGCAGTTCGTCTAGCGGGGGGCTCTACGAGCAGTACTTC. The chain links TRBV12-3 or TRBV12-4 to TRBJ2-7; TRBD2 matches at 11 bases. The CDR3 totals 15 residues. The trim removed 4 bases at V and 3 bases at J, leaving 5 bases unmatched.

V usage is TRBV20-1 and J usage is TRBJ1-6, with D possibly TRBD1 on 5 matching bases. V was shortened by 6 bases and J by 6 bases, with 12 bases between the two germline ends. Germline lookup yields CDR1 DFQATT and CDR2 SNEGSKA (reference sequence). The CDR3 contains 13 residues. DNA of the CDR3: TGCAGTGCCGTGGGACCCGTTAATTCACCCCTCCACTTT. Translated, it gives CSAVGPVNSPLHF.

In its sample, this clonotype was seen many times. This chain uses TRBV12-3 or TRBV12-4 with TRBJ2-3; 9 nucleotides agree with TRBD2. The CDR3 runs to 14 residues. V shed 3 bases, J shed 5 bases, and the junction held 3 bases outside the gene matches. The chain's CDR3 is CASSFAGGRDTQYF. CDR3 bases: TGTGCCAGCAGTTTCGCGGGGGGGCGAGATACGCAGTATTTT.

Only a few counts were recorded for this clonotype. The chain combines TRBV20-1 with TRBJ1-1, with TRBD1 identical over 9 bases. The germline V gene encodes CDR1 DFQATT and CDR2 SNEGSKA (reference sequence). Unmatched junction bases numbered 16, after V lost 6 bases and J lost 5 bases. The CDR3 is 16 amino acids. CDR3 bases: TGCAGTGCCGATTCGGGACAGGGATTTGTAAGGACTGAAGCTTTCTTT. Its protein product is CSADSGQGFVRTEAFF.

This clonotype was recorded at least ten times. The chain carries TRBV29-1 and TRBJ2-3; D not resolved. Trimming pared 6 bases from V and 2 bases from J, leaving 9 bases between. Germline loops: CDR1 SQVTM, CDR2 ANQGSEA. This CDR3 has 12 residues. DNA for the CDR3: TGCAGCGTAGACTCCTCCACAGATACGCAGTATTTT. Translating it yields CSVDSSTDTQYF.

The chain links TRBV4-1 to TRBJ2-3; D uncertain. V was shortened by 1 base and J by 4 bases, with 6 bases between the two germline ends. CDR3 length: 13 amino acids. Germline CDR1 MGHRA, CDR2 YSYEKL. The CDR3 region is CASSQGAPDTQYF. As DNA, the CDR3 is TGCGCCAGCAGCCAAGGGGCCCCAGATACGCAGTATTTT.

This clonotype has a handful of counts. Here the CDR3 reads CASSHNLGTGGELFF. The CDR3 bases are TGTGCCAGCAGCCACAACCTAGGGACAGGCGGGGAGCTGTTTTTT. The chain uses TRBV3-1 and TRBJ2-2; TRBD1 agrees at 8 bases. This CDR3 spans 15 amino acids. CDR1 and CDR2 from the germline V gene are LGHDT and YNNKEL (reference sequence). The trim removed 3 bases at V and 7 bases at J, leaving 7 bases unmatched.

In its sample, this clonotype was seen a few times. The chain carries TRBV10-3 and TRBJ1-1, with D perhaps TRBD1 (5 bases). This CDR3 has 14 residues. Trimming pared 2 bases from V and 0 bases from J, leaving 7 bases between. Germline CDR1 and CDR2: ENHRY and SYGVKD. The CDR3 DNA reads TGTGCCATCAGTGAGGCAGGGATGAACACTGAAGCTTTCTTT. As protein: CAISEAGMNTEAFF.

This clonotype was recorded a few times. This chain joins TRBV4-1 and TRBJ2-2; TRBD2 is a possible D gene (6 bases). The CDR3 runs to 15 residues. V lost 4 bases and J lost 2, with 11 bases in between. CDR1 and CDR2 (germline): MGHRA, YSYEKL. CDR3 nucleotide sequence: TGCGCCAGCAGCCCGGGACTGATCAACACCGGGGAGCTGTTTTTT. Translating gives CASSPGLINTGELFF.

This clonotype occurred a few times. The chain uses TRBV6-1 and TRBJ2-7; 15 bases fit TRBD2. The CDR3 consists of 13 residues. V lost 10 bases and J lost 5; bases outside the gene matches: 3. Germline loops: CDR1 MNHNS, CDR2 SASEGT. CDR3 bases: TGTGCCACCGGGACTAGCGGGAGGAACGAGCAGTACTTC. Translation gives CATGTSGRNEQYF.

The chain has TRBV7-7 and TRBJ2-3; 10 bases are shared with TRBD1. Trimming cost V 5 bases and J 6 bases; bases outside gene matches: 5. Looked up from germline, CDR1 is SSHAT and CDR2 is FNYEAQ (reference sequence). CDR3 length: 14 residues. CDR3 protein: CASSRQGAEDTQYF. The CDR3 DNA sequence: TGTGCCAGCAGCCGACAGGGGGCTGAGGATACGCAGTATTTT.

This clonotype was picked up a small number of times. The chain uses TRBV5-1 and TRBJ2-3, with TRBD2 identical over 11 bases. This CDR3 comprises 18 residues. The trim removed 0 bases at V and 2 bases at J, leaving 8 bases unmatched. In germline, CDR1 is SGHRS, CDR2 YFSETQ. The CDR3 loop reads CASSLVLLAGGSTDTQYF. The CDR3 nucleotides read TGCGCCAGCAGCTTGGTTTTGCTAGCGGGGGGATCCACAGATACGCAGTATTTT.

The chain links TRBV24-1 to TRBJ2-7; 12 bases match TRBD2. Germline CDR1 and CDR2: KGHDR and SFDVKD. The CDR3 has 16 residues. The V and J ends lost 0 bases and 4 bases, in that order; junction bases with no gene match: 3. The CDR3 loop reads CATSDLRLAGGYEQYF. The CDR3 DNA is TGTGCCACCAGTGATTTGCGGCTAGCGGGAGGGTACGAGCAGTACTTC.

This clonotype was seen only a few times. The chain is built from TRBV4-1 and TRBJ2-3; 7 bases map to TRBD2. Germline V gene sequence: CDR1 MGHRA, CDR2 YSYEKL. CDR3 length: 13 amino acids. With 5 bases clipped from V and 6 bases from J, the junction kept 5 bases outside the gene matches. The CDR3 nucleotides read TGCGCCAGCAGCTGCCGGGGGGTGGATACGCAGTATTTT. Its translation is CASSCRGVDTQYF.

This clonotype was seen a few times. The V gene is TRBV3-1, the J gene TRBJ2-1, with D possibly matching TRBD2 (5 bases). The CDR3 runs 14 residues. The germline V and J ends were trimmed by 8 bases and 5 bases, with 16 bases remaining between them. CDR1 is LGHDT, CDR2 YNNKEL, per germline (reference sequence). The CDR3 DNA reads TGTGCCAGCGGAAGGACTGCCTCTCACAATGAGCAGTTCTTC. Its translation is CASGRTASHNEQFF.